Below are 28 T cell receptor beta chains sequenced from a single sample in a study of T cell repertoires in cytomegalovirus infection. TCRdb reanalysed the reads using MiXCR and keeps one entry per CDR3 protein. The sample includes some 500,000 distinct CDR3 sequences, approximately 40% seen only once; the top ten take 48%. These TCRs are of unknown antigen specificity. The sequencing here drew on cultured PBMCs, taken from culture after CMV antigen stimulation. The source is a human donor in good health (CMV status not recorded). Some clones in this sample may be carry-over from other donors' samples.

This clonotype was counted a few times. The CDR3, as DNA: TGCGCCAGCAGCTCGGGGGACAGAGCCTACGAGCAGTACTTC. Amino acids: CASSSGDRAYEQYF. The chain couples TRBV5-1 to TRBJ2-7; possible D gene TRBD1, 7 bases. The CDR3 is 14 amino acids. V lost 3 bases to trimming and J lost 2 bases, with 12 bases between them. The germline V gene encodes CDR1 SGHRS and CDR2 YFSETQ.

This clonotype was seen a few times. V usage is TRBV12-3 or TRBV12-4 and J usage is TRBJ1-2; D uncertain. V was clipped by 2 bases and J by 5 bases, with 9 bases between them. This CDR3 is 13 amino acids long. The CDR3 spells CASSLLRLYGYTF. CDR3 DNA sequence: TGTGCCAGCAGTTTACTACGGTTATATGGCTACACCTTC.

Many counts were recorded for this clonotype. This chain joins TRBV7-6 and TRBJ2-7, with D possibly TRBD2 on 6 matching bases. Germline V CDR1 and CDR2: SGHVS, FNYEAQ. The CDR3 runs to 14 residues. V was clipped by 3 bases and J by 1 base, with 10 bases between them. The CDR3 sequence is CASSLSGDSYEQYF. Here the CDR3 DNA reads TGTGCCAGCAGCTTGTCGGGGGATTCCTACGAGCAGTACTTC. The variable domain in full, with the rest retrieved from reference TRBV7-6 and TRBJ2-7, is GAGVSQSPRYKVTKRGQDVALRCDPISGHVSLYWYRQALGQGPEFLTYFNYEAQQDKSGLPNDRFSAERPEGSISTLTIQRTEQRDSAMYRCASSLSGDSYEQYFGPGTRLTVT.

The CDR3 nucleotides read TGTGCCAGCAGCTTAGGCAGGCAGGCAGATACGCAGTATTTT. Translated: CASSLGRQADTQYF. This chain connects TRBV7-2 to TRBJ2-3, with D unresolved. CDR3 length: 14 amino acids. Germline values: CDR1 SGHTA, CDR2 FQGNSA. The ends were cut back, 1 base at V and 4 bases at J, with 9 bases in the middle.

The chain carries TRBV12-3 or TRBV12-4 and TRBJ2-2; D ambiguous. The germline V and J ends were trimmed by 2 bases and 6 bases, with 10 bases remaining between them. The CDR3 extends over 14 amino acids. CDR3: CASSLRPLAGELFF. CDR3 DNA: TGTGCCAGCAGTTTAAGGCCCTTGGCCGGGGAGCTGTTTTTT.

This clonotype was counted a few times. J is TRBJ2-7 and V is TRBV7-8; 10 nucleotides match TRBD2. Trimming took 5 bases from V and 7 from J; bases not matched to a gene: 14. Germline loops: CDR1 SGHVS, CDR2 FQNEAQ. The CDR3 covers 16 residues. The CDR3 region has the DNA TGTGCCAGCAGCCCCCGCCCATCTAGCGGGGGACCGGAGCAGTACTTC. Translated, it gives CASSPRPSSGGPEQYF.

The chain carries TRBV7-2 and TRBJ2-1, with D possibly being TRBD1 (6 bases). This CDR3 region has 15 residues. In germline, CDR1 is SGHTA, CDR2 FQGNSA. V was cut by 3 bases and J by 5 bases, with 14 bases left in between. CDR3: CASSFAGQYDNEQFF. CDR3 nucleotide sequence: TGTGCCAGCAGCTTCGCTGGACAGTACGACAATGAGCAGTTCTTC.

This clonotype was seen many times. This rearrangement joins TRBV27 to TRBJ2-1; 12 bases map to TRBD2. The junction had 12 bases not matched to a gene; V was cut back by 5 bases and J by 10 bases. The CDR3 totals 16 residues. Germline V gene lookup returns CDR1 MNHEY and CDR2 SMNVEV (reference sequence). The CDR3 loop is CASSPGRLAGGQEQFF. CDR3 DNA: TGTGCCAGCAGTCCAGGCCGTCTAGCGGGGGGGCAAGAGCAGTTCTTC.

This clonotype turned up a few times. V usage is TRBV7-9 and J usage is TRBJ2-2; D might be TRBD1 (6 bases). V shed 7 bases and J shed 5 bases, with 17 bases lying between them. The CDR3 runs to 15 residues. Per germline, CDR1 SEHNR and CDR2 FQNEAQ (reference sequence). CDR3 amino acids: CASTPGQYTTGELFF. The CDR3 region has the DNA TGTGCCAGCACCCCAGGACAGTACACTACCGGGGAGCTGTTTTTT.

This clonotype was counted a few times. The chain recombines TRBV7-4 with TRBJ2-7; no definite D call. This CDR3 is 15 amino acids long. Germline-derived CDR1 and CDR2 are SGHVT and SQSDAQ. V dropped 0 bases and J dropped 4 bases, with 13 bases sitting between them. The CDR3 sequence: CASSLAQTGRYEQYF. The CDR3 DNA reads TGTGCCAGCAGCTTAGCGCAGACGGGCCGGTACGAGCAGTACTTC.

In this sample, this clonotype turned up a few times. The DNA for the CDR3 is TGTGCCAGCAGCTTAGCCGGAAAGAACTATGGCTACACCTTC. Amino acid sequence: CASSLAGKNYGYTF. The chain carries TRBV7-2 and TRBJ1-2; D is unresolved. Between the trimmed V and J ends, which lost 0 bases and 2 bases, there was a span of 7 bases. From germline, CDR1 is SGHTA and CDR2 FQGNSA. This CDR3 comprises 14 residues.

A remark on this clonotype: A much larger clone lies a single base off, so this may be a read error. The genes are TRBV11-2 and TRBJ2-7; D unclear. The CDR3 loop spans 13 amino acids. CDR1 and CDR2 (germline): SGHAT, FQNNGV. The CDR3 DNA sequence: TGTGCCAGCAGCTTCGGCAGCTCCTACAAGCAGTACTTC. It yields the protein CASSFGSSYKQYF.

CDR3 residues: CASSIGAINEQFF. The CDR3 bases are TGTGCCAGTAGTATAGGGGCGATCAATGAGCAGTTCTTC. The gene calls are TRBV19 and TRBJ2-1; D remains unclear. Germline V gives CDR1 LNHDA, CDR2 SQIVND (reference sequence). V lost 1 base and J lost 6, with 7 bases in between. The CDR3 covers 13 residues.

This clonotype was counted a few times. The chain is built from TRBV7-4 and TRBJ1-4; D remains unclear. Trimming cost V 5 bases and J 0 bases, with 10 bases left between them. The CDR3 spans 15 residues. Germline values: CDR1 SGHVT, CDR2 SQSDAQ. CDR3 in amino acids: CASSTDRSTNEKLFF. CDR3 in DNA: TGTGCCAGCAGCACAGACCGATCAACTAATGAAAAACTGTTTTTT.

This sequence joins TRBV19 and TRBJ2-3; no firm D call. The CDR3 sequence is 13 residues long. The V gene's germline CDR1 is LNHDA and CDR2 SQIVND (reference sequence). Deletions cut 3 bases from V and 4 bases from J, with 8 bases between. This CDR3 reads CASSMGSPDTQYF. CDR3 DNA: TGTGCCAGTAGTATGGGTAGCCCAGATACGCAGTATTTT.

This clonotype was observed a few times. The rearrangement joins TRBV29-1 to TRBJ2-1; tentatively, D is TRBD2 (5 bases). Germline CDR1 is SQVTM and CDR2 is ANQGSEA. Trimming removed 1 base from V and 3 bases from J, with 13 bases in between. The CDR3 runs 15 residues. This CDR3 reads CSVEGYASFYNEQFF. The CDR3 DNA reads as TGCAGCGTTGAAGGTTACGCTAGCTTCTACAATGAGCAGTTCTTC.

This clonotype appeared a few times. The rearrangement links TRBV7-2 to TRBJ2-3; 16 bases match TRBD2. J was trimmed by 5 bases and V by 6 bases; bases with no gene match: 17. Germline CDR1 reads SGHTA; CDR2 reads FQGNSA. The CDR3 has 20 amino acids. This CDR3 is CASRPRGGGLAGGLVDTQYF. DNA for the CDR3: TGTGCCAGCAGACCCCGGGGAGGGGGACTAGCGGGGGGGCTTGTAGATACGCAGTATTTT.

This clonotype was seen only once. The CDR3 DNA sequence: TGTGCCAGCAGCGTGTGGGACTCTGGAAACACCATATATTTT. It encodes CASSVWDSGNTIYF. This sequence joins TRBV11-2 and TRBJ1-3; no definite D call. The germline V gene has CDR1 SGHAT and CDR2 FQNNGV. Between the trimmed V and J ends, which lost 5 bases and 0 bases, there was a span of 8 bases. The CDR3 runs to 14 residues.

CDR3 loop: CASSQEYGTYNEQFF. Written as DNA, the CDR3 is TGCGCCAGCAGCCAAGAGTACGGGACCTACAATGAGCAGTTCTTC. The J gene is TRBJ2-1, the V gene TRBV4-1; D possibly corresponds to TRBD2 (5 bases). Germline-derived CDR1 and CDR2 are MGHRA and YSYEKL. This CDR3 has 15 amino acids. The ends were cut back, 0 bases at V and 2 bases at J, with 8 bases in the middle.

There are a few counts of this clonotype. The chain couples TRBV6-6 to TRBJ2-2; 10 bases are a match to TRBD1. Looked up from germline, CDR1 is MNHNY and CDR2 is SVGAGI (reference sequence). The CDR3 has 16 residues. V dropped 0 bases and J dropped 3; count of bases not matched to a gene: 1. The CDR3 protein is CASSYSGQGHTGELFF. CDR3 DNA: TGTGCCAGCAGTTACTCGGGACAGGGGCACACCGGGGAGCTGTTTTTT.

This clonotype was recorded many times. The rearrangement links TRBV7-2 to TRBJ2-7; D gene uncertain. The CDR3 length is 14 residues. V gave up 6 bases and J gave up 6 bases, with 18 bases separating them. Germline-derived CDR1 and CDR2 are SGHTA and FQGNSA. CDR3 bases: TGTGCCAGCAGTTTCGGCGCCTTAGGTGGCGAGCAGTACTTC. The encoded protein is CASSFGALGGEQYF.

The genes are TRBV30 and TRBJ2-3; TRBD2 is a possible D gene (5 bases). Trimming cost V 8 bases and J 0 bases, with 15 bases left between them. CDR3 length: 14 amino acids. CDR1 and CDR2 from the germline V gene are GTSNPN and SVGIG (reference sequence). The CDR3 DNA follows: TGTGCCCCGCAGCGGAGCCATAGCACAGATACGCAGTATTTT. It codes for CAPQRSHSTDTQYF.

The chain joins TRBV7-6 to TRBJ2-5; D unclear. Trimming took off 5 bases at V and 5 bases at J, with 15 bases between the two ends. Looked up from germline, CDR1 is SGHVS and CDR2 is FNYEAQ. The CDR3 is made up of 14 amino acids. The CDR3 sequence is CASSIGVDGETQYF. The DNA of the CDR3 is TGTGCCAGCAGCATAGGCGTTGACGGGGAGACCCAGTACTTC.

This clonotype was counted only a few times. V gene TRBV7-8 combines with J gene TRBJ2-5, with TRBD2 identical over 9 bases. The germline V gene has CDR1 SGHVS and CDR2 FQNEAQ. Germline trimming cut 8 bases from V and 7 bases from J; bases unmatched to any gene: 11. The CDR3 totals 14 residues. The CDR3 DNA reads TGTGCCAGCCTAGGGGCTAGCGGGACGGGGACCCAGTACTTC. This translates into CASLGASGTGTQYF.

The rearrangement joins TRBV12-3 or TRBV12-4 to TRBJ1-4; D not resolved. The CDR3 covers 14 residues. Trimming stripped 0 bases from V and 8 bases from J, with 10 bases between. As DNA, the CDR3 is TGTGCCAGCAGTTTAGCAGGGATTGACGAAAAACTGTTTTTT. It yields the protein CASSLAGIDEKLFF.

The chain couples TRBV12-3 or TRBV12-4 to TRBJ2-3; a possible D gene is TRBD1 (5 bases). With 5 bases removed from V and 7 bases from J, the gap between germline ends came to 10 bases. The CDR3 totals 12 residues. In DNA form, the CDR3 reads TGTGCCAGCAGTGCAGGGTTGAATACGCAGTATTTT. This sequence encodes CASSAGLNTQYF.

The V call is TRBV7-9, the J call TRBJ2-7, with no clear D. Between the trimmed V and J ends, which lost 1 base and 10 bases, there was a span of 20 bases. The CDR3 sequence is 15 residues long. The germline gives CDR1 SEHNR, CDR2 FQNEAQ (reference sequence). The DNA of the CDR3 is TGTGCCAGCAGCTTAGTAGGAGCACTTCCAGACGGACAGTACTTC. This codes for CASSLVGALPDGQYF. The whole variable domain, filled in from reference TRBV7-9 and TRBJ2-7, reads DTGVSQNPRHKITKRGQNVTFRCDPISEHNRLYWYRQTLGQGPEFLTYFQNEAQLEKSRLLSDRFSAERPKGSFSTLEIQRTEQGDSAMYLCASSLVGALPDGQYFGPGTRLTVT.

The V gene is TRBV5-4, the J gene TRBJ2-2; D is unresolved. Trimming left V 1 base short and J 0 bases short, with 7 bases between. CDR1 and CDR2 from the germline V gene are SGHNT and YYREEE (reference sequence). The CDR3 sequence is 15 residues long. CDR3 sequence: CASSLPPANTGELFF. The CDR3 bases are TGTGCCAGCAGCTTGCCGCCAGCGAACACCGGGGAGCTGTTTTTT.